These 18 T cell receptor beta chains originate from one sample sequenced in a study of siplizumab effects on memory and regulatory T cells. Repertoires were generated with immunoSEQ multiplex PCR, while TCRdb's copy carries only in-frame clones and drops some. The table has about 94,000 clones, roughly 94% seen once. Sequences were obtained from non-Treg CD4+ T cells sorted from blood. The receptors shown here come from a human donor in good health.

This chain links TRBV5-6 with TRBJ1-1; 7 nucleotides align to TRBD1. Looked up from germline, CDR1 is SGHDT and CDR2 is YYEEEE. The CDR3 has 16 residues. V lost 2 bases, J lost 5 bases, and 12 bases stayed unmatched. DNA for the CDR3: TGTGCCAGCAGCTTTAATTCACAGGGGTGGCGGACTGAAGCTTTCTTT. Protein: CASSFNSQGWRTEAFF.

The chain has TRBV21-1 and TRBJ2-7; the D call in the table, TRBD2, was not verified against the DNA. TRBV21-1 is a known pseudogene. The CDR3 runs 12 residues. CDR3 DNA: TGTGCCAGCAGCAATGTCGGTTACGAGCAGTACTTC. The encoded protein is CASSNVGYEQYF.

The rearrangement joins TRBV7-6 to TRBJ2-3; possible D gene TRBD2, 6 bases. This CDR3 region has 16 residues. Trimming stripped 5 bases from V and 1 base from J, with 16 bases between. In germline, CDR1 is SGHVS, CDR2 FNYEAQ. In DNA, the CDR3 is TGTGCCAGCAGCCCACGACTAGTAAAGGGCACAGATACGCAGTATTTT. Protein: CASSPRLVKGTDTQYF.

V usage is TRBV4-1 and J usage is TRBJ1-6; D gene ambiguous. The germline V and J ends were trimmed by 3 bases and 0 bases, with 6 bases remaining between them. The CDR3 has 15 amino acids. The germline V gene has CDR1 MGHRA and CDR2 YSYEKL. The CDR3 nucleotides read TGCGCCAGCAGCCATGAGTTCTCCTATAATTCACCCCTCCACTTT. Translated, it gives CASSHEFSYNSPLHF.

The CDR3 nucleotides read TGCGCCAGCACCCACCCCTCAGGCTACAATGAGCAGTTCTTC. It codes for CASTHPSGYNEQFF. V is TRBV10-2 and J is TRBJ2-1, with unresolved D. Germline CDR1 and CDR2: WSHSY and SAAADI. CDR3 length: 14 residues. V was cut by 7 bases and J by 3 bases, with 13 bases left in between.

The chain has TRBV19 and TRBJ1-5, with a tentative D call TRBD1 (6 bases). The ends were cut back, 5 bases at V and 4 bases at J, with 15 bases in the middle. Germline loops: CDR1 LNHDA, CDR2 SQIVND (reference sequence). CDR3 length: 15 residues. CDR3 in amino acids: CASSPLTGPNQPQHF. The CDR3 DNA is TGTGCCAGTAGTCCCCTTACAGGGCCAAATCAGCCCCAGCATTTT.

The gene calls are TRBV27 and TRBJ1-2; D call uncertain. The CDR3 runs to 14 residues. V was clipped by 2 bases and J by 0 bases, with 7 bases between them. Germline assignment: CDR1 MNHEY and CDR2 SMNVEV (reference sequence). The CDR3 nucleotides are TGTGCCAGCAGTTTAACCGTAGCTAACTATGGCTACACCTTC. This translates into CASSLTVANYGYTF.

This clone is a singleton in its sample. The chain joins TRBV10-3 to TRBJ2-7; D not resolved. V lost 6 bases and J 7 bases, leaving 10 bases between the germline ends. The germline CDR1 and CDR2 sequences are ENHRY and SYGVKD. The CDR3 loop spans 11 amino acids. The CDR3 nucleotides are TGTGCCATCAGGCAAGATGAGGAGCAGTACTTC. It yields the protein CAIRQDEEQYF.

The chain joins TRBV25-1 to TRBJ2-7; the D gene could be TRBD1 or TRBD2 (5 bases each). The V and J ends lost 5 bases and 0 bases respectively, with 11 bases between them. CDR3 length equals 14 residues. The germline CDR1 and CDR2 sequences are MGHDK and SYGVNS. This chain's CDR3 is CASSSGTGSYEQYF. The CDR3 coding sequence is TGTGCCAGCAGTTCCGGGACGGGCTCCTACGAGCAGTACTTC.

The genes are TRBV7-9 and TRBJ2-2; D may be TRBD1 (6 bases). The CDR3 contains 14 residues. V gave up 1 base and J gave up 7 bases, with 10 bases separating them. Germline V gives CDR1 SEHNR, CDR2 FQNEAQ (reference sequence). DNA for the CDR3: TGTGCCAGCAGCTTAGATCAGGGGAGCGGGGAGCTGTTTTTT. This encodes CASSLDQGSGELFF.

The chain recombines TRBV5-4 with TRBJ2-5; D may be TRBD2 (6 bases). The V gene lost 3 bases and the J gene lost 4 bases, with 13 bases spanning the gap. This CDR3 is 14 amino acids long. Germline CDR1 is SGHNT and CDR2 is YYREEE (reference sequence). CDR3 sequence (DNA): TGTGCCAGCAGCTCTAGGGACTTTAGAGAGACCCAGTACTTC. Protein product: CASSSRDFRETQYF. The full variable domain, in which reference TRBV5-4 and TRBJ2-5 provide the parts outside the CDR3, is ETGVTQSPTHLIKTRGQQVTLRCSSQSGHNTVSWYQQALGQGPQFIFQYYREEENGRGNFPPRFSGLQFPNYSSELNVNALELDDSALYLCASSSRDFRETQYFGPGTRLLVL.

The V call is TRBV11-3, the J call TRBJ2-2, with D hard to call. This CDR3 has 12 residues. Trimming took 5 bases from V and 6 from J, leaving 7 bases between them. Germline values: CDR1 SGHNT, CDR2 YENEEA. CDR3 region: CASSIPPGELFF. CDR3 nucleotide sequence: TGTGCCAGCAGCATCCCCCCCGGGGAGCTGTTTTTT.

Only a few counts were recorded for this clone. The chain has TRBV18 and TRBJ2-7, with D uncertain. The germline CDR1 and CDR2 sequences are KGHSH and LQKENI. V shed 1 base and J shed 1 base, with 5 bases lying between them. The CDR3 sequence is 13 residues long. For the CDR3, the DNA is TGTGCCAGCTCACCACAGGGTTCCTACGAGCAGTACTTC. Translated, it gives CASSPQGSYEQYF.

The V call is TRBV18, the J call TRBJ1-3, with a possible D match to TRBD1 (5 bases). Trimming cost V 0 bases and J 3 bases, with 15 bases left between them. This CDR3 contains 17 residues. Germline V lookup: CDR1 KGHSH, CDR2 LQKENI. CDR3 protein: CASSPPLQGTVGNTIYF. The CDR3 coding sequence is TGTGCCAGCTCACCACCCCTCCAGGGAACGGTTGGAAACACCATATATTTT. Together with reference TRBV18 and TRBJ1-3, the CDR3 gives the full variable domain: NAGVMQNPRHLVRRRGQEARLRCSPMKGHSHVYWYRQLPEEGLKFMVYLQKENIIDESGMPKERFSAEFPKEGPSILRIQQVVRGDSAAYFCASSPPLQGTVGNTIYFGEGSWLTVV.

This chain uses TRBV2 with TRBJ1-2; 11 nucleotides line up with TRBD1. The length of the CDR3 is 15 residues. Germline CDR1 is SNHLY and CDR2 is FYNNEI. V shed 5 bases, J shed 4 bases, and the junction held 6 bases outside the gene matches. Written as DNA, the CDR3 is TGTGCCAGCAGTTATCGGACAGGGGGCGCCTATGGCTACACCTTC. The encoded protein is CASSYRTGGAYGYTF.

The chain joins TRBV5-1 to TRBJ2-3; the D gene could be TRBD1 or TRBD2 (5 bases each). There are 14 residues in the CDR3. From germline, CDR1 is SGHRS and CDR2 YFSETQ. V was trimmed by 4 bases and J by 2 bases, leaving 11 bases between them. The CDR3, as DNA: TGCGCCAGCAGCCCAGGGACCGTCACAGATACGCAGTATTTT. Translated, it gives CASSPGTVTDTQYF.

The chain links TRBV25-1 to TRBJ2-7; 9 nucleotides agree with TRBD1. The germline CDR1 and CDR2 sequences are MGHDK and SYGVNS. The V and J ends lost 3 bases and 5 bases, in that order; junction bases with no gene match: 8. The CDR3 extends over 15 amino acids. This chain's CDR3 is CASSDPGQGKNEQYF. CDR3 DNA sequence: TGTGCCAGCAGTGACCCGGGACAGGGAAAGAACGAGCAGTACTTC.

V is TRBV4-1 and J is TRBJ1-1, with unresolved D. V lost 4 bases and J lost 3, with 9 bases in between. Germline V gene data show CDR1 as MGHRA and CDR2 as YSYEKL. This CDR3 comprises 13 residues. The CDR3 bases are TGCGCCAGCAGCCCGGCCGGGGACACTGAAGCTTTCTTT. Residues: CASSPAGDTEAFF.